This T cell receptor beta chain derives from a study of cytomegalovirus exposure and HLA in healthy donors. As concerns this clone: What it binds is unknown.

Both 60 Vbeta primers and 13 Jbeta primers went into the PCR. Profiled with immunoSEQ multiplex PCR; TCRdb holds only in-frame clones, not every one. The sample holds fewer than 200,000 clones, around 78% seen once. General study findings and limits: In most subjects, TCR beta sequences reportedly gave accurate predictions of HLA-A and HLA-B alleles.

The CDR3 runs 14 residues. Trimming removed 1 base at V and 2 bases at J, with 8 bases between. Germline-derived CDR1 and CDR2 are SEHNR and FQNEAQ (reference sequence). The chain uses TRBV7-9 and TRBJ1-1; D gene uncertain. This receptor was obtained from a woman in her 30s in good health and CMV-seropositive. Sequencing was performed on PBMCs. The CDR3, as DNA: TGTGCCAGCAGCTTAGAAGCGGATAACACTGAAGCTTTCTTT. Translated, it gives CASSLEADNTEAFF.